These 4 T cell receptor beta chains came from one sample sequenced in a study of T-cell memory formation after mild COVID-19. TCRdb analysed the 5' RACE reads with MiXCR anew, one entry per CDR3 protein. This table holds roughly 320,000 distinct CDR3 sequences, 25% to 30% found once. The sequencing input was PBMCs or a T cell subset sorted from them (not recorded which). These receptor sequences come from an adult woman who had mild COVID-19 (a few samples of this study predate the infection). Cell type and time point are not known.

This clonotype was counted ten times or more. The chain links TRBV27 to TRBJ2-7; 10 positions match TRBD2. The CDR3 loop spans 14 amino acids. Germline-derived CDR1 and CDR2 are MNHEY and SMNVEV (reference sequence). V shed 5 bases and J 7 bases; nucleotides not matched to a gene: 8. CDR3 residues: CASSPLLAGREQYF. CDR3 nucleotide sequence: TGTGCCAGCAGTCCGCTACTAGCGGGGAGGGAGCAGTACTTC.

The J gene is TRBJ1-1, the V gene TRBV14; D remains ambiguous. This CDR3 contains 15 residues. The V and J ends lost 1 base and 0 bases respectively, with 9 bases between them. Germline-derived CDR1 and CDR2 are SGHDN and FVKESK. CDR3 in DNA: TGTGCCAGCAGCCAAGTCCAGACGCTGAACACTGAAGCTTTCTTT. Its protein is CASSQVQTLNTEAFF.

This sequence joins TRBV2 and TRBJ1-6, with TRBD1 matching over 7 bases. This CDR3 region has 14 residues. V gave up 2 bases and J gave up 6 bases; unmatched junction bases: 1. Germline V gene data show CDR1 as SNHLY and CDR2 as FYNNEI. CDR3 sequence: CASSEHRGNSPLHF. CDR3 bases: TGTGCCAGCAGTGAACACAGGGGTAATTCACCCCTCCACTTT.

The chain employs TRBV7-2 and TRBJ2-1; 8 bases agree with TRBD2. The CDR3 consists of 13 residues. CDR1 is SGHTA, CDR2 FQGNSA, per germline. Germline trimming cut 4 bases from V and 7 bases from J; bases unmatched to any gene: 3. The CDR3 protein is CASSSSGLNEQFF. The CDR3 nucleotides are TGTGCCAGCAGCTCTAGCGGGCTTAATGAGCAGTTCTTC. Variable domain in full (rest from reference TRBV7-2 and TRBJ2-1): GAGVSQSPSNKVTEKGKDVELRCDPISGHTALYWYRQSLGQGLEFLIYFQGNSAPDKSGLPSDRFSAERTGGSVSTLTIQRTQQEDSAVYLCASSSSGLNEQFFGPGTRLTVL.